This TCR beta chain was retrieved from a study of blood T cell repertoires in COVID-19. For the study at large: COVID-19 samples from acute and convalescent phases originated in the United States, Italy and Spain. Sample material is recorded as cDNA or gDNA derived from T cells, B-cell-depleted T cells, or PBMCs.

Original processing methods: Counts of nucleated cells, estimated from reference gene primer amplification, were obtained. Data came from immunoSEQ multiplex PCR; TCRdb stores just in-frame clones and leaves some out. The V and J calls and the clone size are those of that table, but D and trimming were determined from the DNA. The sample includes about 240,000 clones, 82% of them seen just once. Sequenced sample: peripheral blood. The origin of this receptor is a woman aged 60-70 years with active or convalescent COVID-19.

The DNA of the CDR3 is TGCGCCAGCAGCTTGGACAGGTCTGAAGCTTTCTTT. Encoded protein: CASSLDRSEAFF. The chain employs TRBV5-1 and TRBJ1-1; D perhaps matches TRBD1 (5 bases). The CDR3 is made up of 12 amino acids. Trimming left V 0 bases short and J 6 bases short, with 6 bases between. The germline CDR1 and CDR2 sequences are SGHRS and YFSETQ.